The clone carrying this T cell receptor beta chain appeared once. Its antigen is currently unknown. This CDR3 region has 15 residues. Germline values: CDR1 SGHTA, CDR2 FQGNSA. The V end was cut by 5 bases, the J end by 4 bases, with 17 bases between. These data come from a study of T cell responses to AZD1222 COVID-19 vaccine. Repertoires were generated with immunoSEQ multiplex PCR, while TCRdb's copy carries only in-frame clones and drops some. Here the sample spans fewer than 150,000 clones, 88% being singletons. Study-wide results and limits: Vaccine-associated CD4 TCRs ranged over spike, dominating at 160-218 and 743-854. Unmutated regions of variants are reportedly targeted by nearly half of spike-specific TCRs. Baseline serology detected seropositivity in only six or seven AZD1222 recipients. Sampling that yielded the repertoires occurred only after the peak T cell response.

The chain combines TRBV7-2 with TRBJ1-2; D remains ambiguous. The source is an adult in good health. Sequencing was performed on peripheral blood, taken on day 0 of AZD1222 vaccination. The CDR3 DNA sequence: TGTGCCAGCAGCACCCAAAGGCGGATTCCCTATGGCTACACCTTC. Its translation is CASSTQRRIPYGYTF.